A selection of T cell receptor beta chains follows, all from one sample in a study of control samples from healthy donors and cancer patients. Repertoires were generated with immunoSEQ multiplex PCR, while TCRdb's copy carries only in-frame clones and drops some. This sample has tens of thousands of clones, with over 80% found just once. The specimen was blood. Source of these receptors: a man aged 25 to 40 in good health. Both conserved end residues are part of each CDR3. Each record gives: clone size, D gene, V gene, J gene, CDR3 DNA, CDR3 protein. A D gene is named only where the DNA matches it firmly. Not every row has a clone size; where given, it reads once, few, many or a size class.

abundance: NA
d_gene: NA
v_gene: TRBV29-1
j_gene: TRBJ2-3
CDR3nt: TGCAGCGTTGATCCCGGTAGCACAGATACGCAGTATTTT
CDR3aa: CSVDPGSTDTQYF

abundance: NA
d_gene: NA
v_gene: TRBV7-9
j_gene: TRBJ1-4
CDR3nt: TGTGCCAGCAGCAGGGGGGGAACTAATGAAAAACTGTTTTTT
CDR3aa: CASSRGGTNEKLFF

abundance: NA
d_gene: NA
v_gene: TRBV3-1/TRBV3-2
j_gene: TRBJ1-1
CDR3nt: TGTGCCAGCAGCCAAGCCCTGGGGACTGAAGCTTTCTTT
CDR3aa: CASSQALGTEAFF

abundance: once
d_gene: TRBD2
v_gene: TRBV5-1
j_gene: TRBJ2-7
CDR3nt: TGCGCCAGCAGCTTGGCCCCTAGCGGGGGCTCCTACGAGCAGTACTTC
CDR3aa: CASSLAPSGGSYEQYF

abundance: NA
d_gene: NA
v_gene: TRBV5-1
j_gene: TRBJ1-6
CDR3nt: TGCGCCAGCAGCTTGGAACCTGGGAGCTCCTATAATTCACCCCTCCACTTT
CDR3aa: CASSLEPGSSYNSPLHF

abundance: NA
d_gene: NA
v_gene: TRBV19
j_gene: TRBJ1-2
CDR3nt: TGTGCCAGTAGTATAGATGGGACCATAGCTAACTATGGCTACACCTTC
CDR3aa: CASSIDGTIANYGYTF

abundance: NA
d_gene: NA
v_gene: TRBV24-1
j_gene: TRBJ2-7
CDR3nt: TGTGCCCCCAGATCAGTACTACTCGGCGAGCAGTACTTC
CDR3aa: CAPRSVLLGEQYF

abundance: NA
d_gene: NA
v_gene: TRBV7-2
j_gene: TRBJ1-2
CDR3nt: TGTGCCAGCAGCCCCACGGGGGGCAACTATGGCTACACCTTC
CDR3aa: CASSPTGGNYGYTF

abundance: NA
d_gene: NA
v_gene: TRBV5-4
j_gene: TRBJ2-5
CDR3nt: TGTGCCAGCAGCTTACCCAGGGCCCTCCAAGAGACCCAGTACTTC
CDR3aa: CASSLPRALQETQYF

abundance: NA
d_gene: TRBD1
v_gene: TRBV6-5
j_gene: TRBJ1-2
CDR3nt: TGTGCCAGCAGCGCCAGGGGGGGCGATGGCTACACCTTC
CDR3aa: CASSARGGDGYTF

abundance: NA
d_gene: NA
v_gene: TRBV30
j_gene: TRBJ1-2
CDR3nt: TGTGCCTGGAGGGATGGTGGCTTCTATGGCTACACCTTC
CDR3aa: CAWRDGGFYGYTF

abundance: NA
d_gene: NA
v_gene: TRBV7-9
j_gene: TRBJ2-5
CDR3nt: TGTGCCAGCAGCTTTACGGGCATAGTGGCAGAGACCCAGTACTTC
CDR3aa: CASSFTGIVAETQYF

abundance: few
d_gene: TRBD2
v_gene: TRBV24-1
j_gene: TRBJ2-1
CDR3nt: TGTGCCACCAGTGATTCCTCTATTAGCGGGGGTTTCAATGAGCAGTTCTTC
CDR3aa: CATSDSSISGGFNEQFF

abundance: NA
d_gene: NA
v_gene: TRBV7-3
j_gene: TRBJ1-2
CDR3nt: TGTGCCAGCAGCTTAATCCACGGCGAAGGCTACACCTTC
CDR3aa: CASSLIHGEGYTF

abundance: NA
d_gene: TRBD1
v_gene: TRBV4-1
j_gene: TRBJ1-3
CDR3nt: TGCGCCAGCAGAGAACCGGGACAGGGGGGAAACACCATATATTTT
CDR3aa: CASREPGQGGNTIYF

abundance: once
d_gene: NA
v_gene: TRBV10-3
j_gene: TRBJ2-2
CDR3nt: TGTGCCATCAGTGGGGCAGGGCTCTGGGGGGAGCTGTTTTTT
CDR3aa: CAISGAGLWGELFF

abundance: NA
d_gene: NA
v_gene: TRBV5-1
j_gene: TRBJ2-3
CDR3nt: TGCGCCAGCAGCTTGGAAGTGAGCACAGATACGCAGTATTTT
CDR3aa: CASSLEVSTDTQYF

abundance: once
d_gene: NA
v_gene: TRBV18
j_gene: TRBJ1-1
CDR3nt: TGTGCCAGCTCACCACCGATGAGTACAGGGCCAAATGAAGCTTTCTTT
CDR3aa: CASSPPMSTGPNEAFF

abundance: NA
d_gene: NA
v_gene: TRBV14
j_gene: TRBJ2-1
CDR3nt: TGTGCCAGCAGCCAGTGGGCCCGACGGAACTCCTACAATGAGCAGTTCTTC
CDR3aa: CASSQWARRNSYNEQFF

abundance: NA
d_gene: NA
v_gene: TRBV30
j_gene: TRBJ2-1
CDR3nt: TGTGCCTGGACCATGGGGGATAATGAGCAGTTCTTC
CDR3aa: CAWTMGDNEQFF

abundance: NA
d_gene: NA
v_gene: TRBV29-1
j_gene: TRBJ1-1
CDR3nt: TGCAGCGTTGTCCAGGGAAACACTGAAGCTTTCTTT
CDR3aa: CSVVQGNTEAFF

abundance: NA
d_gene: NA
v_gene: TRBV7-3
j_gene: TRBJ1-2
CDR3nt: TGTGCCAGCAGCCCAGGGTTTCCTGGCTATGGCTACACCTTC
CDR3aa: CASSPGFPGYGYTF

abundance: few
d_gene: NA
v_gene: TRBV7-8
j_gene: TRBJ2-7
CDR3nt: TGTGCCAGCAGCTTGACGGGGATTAACTACGAGCAGTACTTC
CDR3aa: CASSLTGINYEQYF

abundance: NA
d_gene: NA
v_gene: TRBV2
j_gene: TRBJ1-3
CDR3nt: TGTGCCAGCAGTGAAGGCAGGGCTGGAAACACCATATATTTT
CDR3aa: CASSEGRAGNTIYF

abundance: NA
d_gene: TRBD2
v_gene: TRBV5-5
j_gene: TRBJ2-3
CDR3nt: TGTGCCAGCAGCGCGACCACTAGCGGGGGGGTAGGGACAGATACGCAGTATTTT
CDR3aa: CASSATTSGGVGTDTQYF

abundance: NA
d_gene: TRBD1
v_gene: TRBV19
j_gene: TRBJ1-2
CDR3nt: TGTGCCAGTAGTGCCGGCTCGACAGGGGCTTTTGGCTACACCTTC
CDR3aa: CASSAGSTGAFGYTF

abundance: NA
d_gene: NA
v_gene: TRBV4-1
j_gene: TRBJ1-4
CDR3nt: TGCGCCAGCAGCCAGCTACAGCCCCCTAATGAAAAACTGTTTTTT
CDR3aa: CASSQLQPPNEKLFF

abundance: NA
d_gene: TRBD1
v_gene: TRBV7-9
j_gene: TRBJ1-3
CDR3nt: TGTGCCAGCAGCCGGAGGACAGGGCTAGGAAACACCATATATTTT
CDR3aa: CASSRRTGLGNTIYF

abundance: NA
d_gene: TRBD1
v_gene: TRBV30
j_gene: TRBJ1-2
CDR3nt: TGTGCCTGGAGTGTCTCGGCAGGGGGCAACTATGGCTACACCTTC
CDR3aa: CAWSVSAGGNYGYTF

abundance: NA
d_gene: TRBD2
v_gene: TRBV6-5
j_gene: TRBJ2-1
CDR3nt: TGTGCCAGCAGTCTTACTAGCGGGGGACCCAATGAGCAGTTCTTC
CDR3aa: CASSLTSGGPNEQFF

abundance: NA
d_gene: TRBD1
v_gene: TRBV6-5
j_gene: TRBJ1-1
CDR3nt: TGTGCCAGCAGTACCGGGACAGGGGTCACTGAAGCTTTCTTT
CDR3aa: CASSTGTGVTEAFF

abundance: NA
d_gene: NA
v_gene: TRBV20-1
j_gene: TRBJ1-1
CDR3nt: TGCAGTGCTAGTACTGGGGGGCGCCGAGCTTTCTTT
CDR3aa: CSASTGGRRAFF

abundance: NA
d_gene: NA
v_gene: TRBV11-2
j_gene: TRBJ1-6
CDR3nt: TGTGCCAGCGAAGGCGGGAGATCACCCCTCCACTTT
CDR3aa: CASEGGRSPLHF

abundance: NA
d_gene: TRBD1
v_gene: TRBV11-2
j_gene: TRBJ1-6
CDR3nt: TGTGCCAGCAGCCGGACAGGGGTGAGTTCACCCCTCCACTTT
CDR3aa: CASSRTGVSSPLHF

abundance: NA
d_gene: NA
v_gene: TRBV19
j_gene: TRBJ1-5
CDR3nt: TGTGCCAGTAGTACCGACAGGTTCTTTCAGCCCCAGCATTTT
CDR3aa: CASSTDRFFQPQHF

abundance: NA
d_gene: NA
v_gene: TRBV4-1
j_gene: TRBJ1-6
CDR3nt: TGCGCCAGCAGCCACGAAGCGACAGCGGTGGGGCCCCTCCACTTT
CDR3aa: CASSHEATAVGPLHF

abundance: NA
d_gene: NA
v_gene: TRBV10-1
j_gene: TRBJ1-5
CDR3nt: TGCGCCAGCAGTGAGGAATATTGGAGGGTAAATCAGCCCCAGCATTTT
CDR3aa: CASSEEYWRVNQPQHF

abundance: NA
d_gene: NA
v_gene: TRBV5-1
j_gene: TRBJ2-3
CDR3nt: TGCGCCAGCAGCTTGGGTCGGGGGACTCGCACAGATACGCAGTATTTT
CDR3aa: CASSLGRGTRTDTQYF

abundance: NA
d_gene: NA
v_gene: TRBV30
j_gene: TRBJ2-5
CDR3nt: TGTGCCTGGAGTGTACGGAGAAGCCAAGAGACCCAGTACTTC
CDR3aa: CAWSVRRSQETQYF

abundance: once
d_gene: TRBD1
v_gene: TRBV5-4
j_gene: TRBJ2-7
CDR3nt: TGTGCCAGCAGCCCCCTCCCGGGACAGCAACAGAACAGTCGCTACGAGCAGTACTTC
CDR3aa: CASSPLPGQQQNSRYEQYF

abundance: NA
d_gene: NA
v_gene: TRBV6-6
j_gene: TRBJ2-3
CDR3nt: TGTGCCAGCAGTTCGGACCCCCGGGGGATGGATACGCAGTATTTT
CDR3aa: CASSSDPRGMDTQYF

abundance: NA
d_gene: TRBD1
v_gene: TRBV11-2
j_gene: TRBJ2-2
CDR3nt: TGTGCCAGCAGCCCTCAGGGGGCGGGCACCGGGGAGCTGTTTTTT
CDR3aa: CASSPQGAGTGELFF

abundance: NA
d_gene: TRBD1
v_gene: TRBV19
j_gene: TRBJ1-4
CDR3nt: TGTGCCAGTAGTCCAGGACAGGGGGCGATTGAAAAACTGTTTTTT
CDR3aa: CASSPGQGAIEKLFF

abundance: NA
d_gene: NA
v_gene: TRBV7-9
j_gene: TRBJ1-1
CDR3nt: TGTGCCAGCAGCTTACAGGGGAACACTGAAGCTTTCTTT
CDR3aa: CASSLQGNTEAFF

abundance: once
d_gene: NA
v_gene: TRBV5-1
j_gene: TRBJ1-1
CDR3nt: TGCGCCAGCAGCGGTTCAGGAGTTGAAGCTTTCTTT
CDR3aa: CASSGSGVEAFF

abundance: NA
d_gene: NA
v_gene: TRBV11-2
j_gene: TRBJ2-1
CDR3nt: TGTGCCAGCAGCGTGCGGGGGGCCAGGGGGAATGAGCAGTTCTTC
CDR3aa: CASSVRGARGNEQFF